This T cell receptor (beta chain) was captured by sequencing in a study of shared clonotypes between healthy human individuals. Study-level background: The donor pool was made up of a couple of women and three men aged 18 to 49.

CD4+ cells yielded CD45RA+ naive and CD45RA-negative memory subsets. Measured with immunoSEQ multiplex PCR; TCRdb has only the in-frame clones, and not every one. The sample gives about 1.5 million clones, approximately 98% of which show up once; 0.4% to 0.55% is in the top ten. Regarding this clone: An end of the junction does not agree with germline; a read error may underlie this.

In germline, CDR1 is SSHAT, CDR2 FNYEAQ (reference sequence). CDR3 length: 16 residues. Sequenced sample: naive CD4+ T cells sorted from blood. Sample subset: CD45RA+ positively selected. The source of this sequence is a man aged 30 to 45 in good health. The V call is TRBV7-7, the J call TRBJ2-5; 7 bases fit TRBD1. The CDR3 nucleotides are TGTGCTAGCAGCCGCGCCGCCCGGGACAGCCAAGAGACCCAGTACTTC. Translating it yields CASSRAARDSQETQYF.